These 16 T cell receptor beta chains share one sample of origin, sequenced in a study of tissue T cells after allogeneic stem cell transplantation. Time point specified: mouse harvest day 14 after allogeneic transplant. Each mouse received 10^7 T-cell-depleted marrow cells plus 10^6 splenic CD5+ T cells by tail vein. Some clones are missing from TCRdb's copy, which holds only in-frame ones; the method was immunoSEQ multiplex PCR. The profile shows approximately 4,500 clones, roughly 42% of them singletons. What was sequenced was gut tissue. Receptors originate from a female BALB/c mouse given C57BL/6 T cells with graft-versus-host disease after an allogeneic hematopoietic cell transplant.

A word on this clone: The gene names here belong to mouse. The CDR3 is cut off 1 residue early in the read; its end comes from the germline J gene. The chain couples TRBV15 to TRBJ2-1, with TRBD1 identical over 10 bases. The CDR3 extends over 14 amino acids. With 6 bases clipped from V and 6 bases from J, the junction kept 5 bases outside the gene matches. Germline V gene lookup returns CDR1 SGHND and CDR2 FRSKSL. CDR3 bases read: TGTGCCAGCAGGGGGACAGGGGAGAGTGCTGAGCAGTTC. Translating gives CASRGTGESAEQF. The complete CDR3 reads CASRGTGESAEQFF.

Concerning this clone: Gene and germline names: mouse. The read falls 1 residue short of the CDR3 end, and the missing part is taken from the germline J gene. This chain links TRBV26 with TRBJ1-4, with no clear D. Trimming removed 6 bases from V and 0 bases from J, with 8 bases in between. Germline V lookup: CDR1 KGHPV, CDR2 FQNQEV (reference sequence). CDR3 length: 14 residues. The sequenced CDR3 bases are TGTGCCAGCAGCCGACATCTTTCCAACGAAAGATTATTT. Encoded protein: CASSRHLSNERLF. The full CDR3 protein is CASSRHLSNERLFF.

About this clone itself: Mouse names are used for the genes. CDR3 sequence: CASSFEQNTLYF. CDR3 DNA, as far as it was read: TGTGCCAGCAGTTTCGAGCAAAACACCTTGTAC. This chain connects TRBV14 to TRBJ2-4; D unresolved. The read ends 1 residue before the CDR3 terminus; that terminus is restored from the germline J gene. Trimming removed 1 base at V and 3 bases at J, with 3 bases between. The germline gives CDR1 SGHDT, CDR2 FRDEAV. This CDR3 contains 12 residues.

Turning to this clone: Genes here carry mouse names. The observed sequence ends 1 residue before the CDR3 terminus, with the missing tail filled in from the germline J gene. The chain joins TRBV1 to TRBJ1-1, with D uncertain. The CDR3 covers 14 residues. Trimming removed 0 bases at V and 4 bases at J, with 9 bases between. Germline assignment: CDR1 NSQYPW and CDR2 LRSPGD (reference sequence). The CDR3 DNA, read in part, is TGCACCTGCAGTGCAGAAGGGTCGGGCACAGAAGTCTTC. Amino acids: CTCSAEGSGTEVF. In full, the CDR3 is CTCSAEGSGTEVFF. Using reference TRBV1 and TRBJ1-1 for the parts outside the CDR3, the full variable domain is VTLLEQNPRWRLVPRGQAVNLRCILKNSQYPWMSWYQQDLQKQLQWLFTLRSPGDKEVKSLPGADYLATRVTDTELRLQVANMSQGRTLYCTCSAEGSGTEVFFGKGTRLTVV.

With regard to this clone: The listed genes are named as in mouse. The read stops 1 residue short of the end of the CDR3; the missing end is completed from the germline J gene. The gene calls are TRBV26 and TRBJ1-4, with unresolved D. V was cut by 2 bases and J by 7 bases, with 8 bases left in between. Germline loops: CDR1 KGHPV, CDR2 FQNQEV (reference sequence). This CDR3 has 13 residues. This CDR3 is CASSLMWAERLFF. The CDR3 bases that were read are TGTGCCAGCAGTCTGATGTGGGCCGAAAGATTATTT. The full variable domain, its missing parts supplied by reference TRBV26 and TRBJ1-4, is NSKVIQTPRYLVKGQGQKAKMRCIPEKGHPVVFWYQQNKNNEFKFLINFQNQEVLQQIDMTEKRFSAECPSNSPCSLEIQSSEAGDSALYLCASSLMWAERLFFGHGTKLSVL.

This clone is labeled as large (0.1 to 1%). Here the gene names and germline are mouse. The read ends 1 residue before the CDR3 terminus; that terminus is restored from the germline J gene. The chain links TRBV3 to TRBJ2-7; 8 bases map to TRBD2. The CDR3 is 14 amino acids. J lost 2 bases, V lost 2 bases, and 2 bases had no gene match. The germline CDR1 and CDR2 sequences are SNHLY and FYNGKV (reference sequence). The sequenced part of the CDR3 DNA is TGTGCCAGCAGCTTAAGCTGGGGGGCCTATGAACAGTAC. This codes for CASSLSWGAYEQY. The complete CDR3 reads CASSLSWGAYEQYF.

Regarding this clone: Each gene name is a mouse one. The read ends 1 residue before the CDR3 terminus; that terminus is restored from the germline J gene. This rearrangement joins TRBV5 to TRBJ1-2, with TRBD1 matching over 8 bases. Germline-derived CDR1 and CDR2 are LGHNA and YNLKQL (reference sequence). Losses at the gene ends were 0 bases for V and 4 bases for J; bases not matched to a gene: 7. The CDR3 spans 16 residues. CDR3 protein: CASSQDTGGASSDYTF. Partial CDR3 DNA: TGTGCCAGCAGCCAAGATACAGGGGGGGCAAGCTCCGACTACACC.

Regarding this clone: Gene names follow the mouse nomenclature. The sequence runs out 1 residue before the end of the CDR3; the remainder is reconstructed from the germline J gene. The chain combines TRBV26 with TRBJ1-4, with D perhaps TRBD1 (5 bases). CDR1 is KGHPV and CDR2 is FQNQEV in the germline V gene (reference sequence). The CDR3 has 14 residues. Trimming took off 3 bases at V and 2 bases at J, with 7 bases between the two ends. The CDR3 reads CASSLRTSNERLFF. The CDR3 DNA, read in part, is TGTGCCAGCAGTCTACGGACATCCAACGAAAGATTATTT. Full variable domain (missing parts from reference TRBV26 and TRBJ1-4): NSKVIQTPRYLVKGQGQKAKMRCIPEKGHPVVFWYQQNKNNEFKFLINFQNQEVLQQIDMTEKRFSAECPSNSPCSLEIQSSEAGDSALYLCASSLRTSNERLFFGHGTKLSVL.

In regard to this clone: The genes and germline here are from mouse. Coverage ceases 1 residue before the CDR3 finishes, and the germline J gene fills in the end. V is TRBV13-2 and J is TRBJ2-7; possible D gene TRBD2, 5 bases. Trimming took 5 bases from V and 6 from J, leaving 9 bases between them. The CDR3 is made up of 11 amino acids. The germline V gene has CDR1 NNHNN and CDR2 SYGAGS (reference sequence). The CDR3 region is CASGPWGEQYF. The CDR3 bases that were read are TGTGCCAGCGGGCCTTGGGGTGAACAGTAC.

On this clone itself: Germline and genes: mouse. The observed sequence ends 1 residue before the CDR3 terminus, with the missing tail filled in from the germline J gene. The V gene is TRBV5, the J gene TRBJ1-6; no clear D gene. TRBJ1-6 qualifies as an ORF whose function is uncertain. This CDR3 region has 15 residues. CDR1 and CDR2 (germline): LGHNA, YNLKQL (reference sequence). V was cut by 0 bases and J by 0 bases, with 3 bases left in between. The sequenced part of the CDR3 DNA is TGTGCCAGCAGCCAAGAGAATTCCTATAATTCGCCCCTCTAC. As protein: CASSQENSYNSPLY. The entire CDR3 sequence reads CASSQENSYNSPLYF.

This clone was counted a few times. The gene names here belong to mouse. The CDR3 bases that were read are TGTGCCTGGAGCCAGTATAACAACCAGGCTCCGCTT. Translated: CAWSQYNNQAPL. The full CDR3 reads CAWSQYNNQAPLF. The chain combines TRBV31 with TRBJ1-5; D uncertain. The CDR3 is cut off 1 residue early in the read; its end comes from the germline J gene. Germline CDR1 is GKSSPN and CDR2 is SITVG. The CDR3 contains 13 residues. Trimming pared 3 bases from V and 0 bases from J, leaving 6 bases between.

Remarks on this clone: The germline and genes are mouse ones. The CDR3 is cut off 1 residue early in the read; its end comes from the germline J gene. The chain joins TRBV26 to TRBJ2-3; D gene unclear. This CDR3 comprises 13 residues. Germline V lookup: CDR1 KGHPV, CDR2 FQNQEV (reference sequence). The V end was cut by 2 bases, the J end by 1 base, with 4 bases between. CDR3 protein: CASSLTGAETLYF. Incomplete CDR3 DNA: TGTGCCAGCAGTCTGACAGGTGCAGAAACGCTGTAT.

This clone showed up just a few times. The genes and germline here are from mouse. Sequencing ends 1 residue short of the CDR3 end; the germline J gene provides the rest. The chain carries TRBV29 and TRBJ1-5, with D tentatively TRBD1 (5 bases). Deletions cut 2 bases from V and 9 bases from J, with 8 bases between. The CDR3 length is 12 residues. CDR1 is MSHET and CDR2 is SYDVDS in the germline V gene. This chain's CDR3 is CASSLEGWAPLF. The CDR3 bases that were read are TGTGCTAGCAGTTTAGAGGGGTGGGCTCCGCTT.

Of note for this clone: Here the gene names and germline are mouse. The read ends 1 residue early relative to the CDR3; the germline J gene fills the gap. The V gene is TRBV12-1, the J gene TRBJ2-7; D is perhaps TRBD2 (6 bases). The CDR3 extends over 12 amino acids. Germline loops: CDR1 SGHSN, CDR2 HYEKVE. Trimming removed 2 bases from V and 3 bases from J, with 7 bases in between. The sequenced CDR3 bases are TGTGCCAGCTCTCAACTGGGCTATGAACAGTAC. Residues: CASSQLGYEQY. The whole CDR3 is CASSQLGYEQYF.

In regard to this clone: Genes and germline are mouse. The CDR3 end lies 1 residue beyond the end of the read and is filled in from the germline J gene. The gene calls are TRBV19 and TRBJ2-7; D is undetermined. V shed 4 bases and J shed 7 bases, with 6 bases lying between them. In germline, CDR1 is FNHDT, CDR2 SITEND (reference sequence). The length of the CDR3 is 10 residues. CDR3 loop: CASSSLEQYF. The part of the CDR3 DNA that was read is TGTGCCAGCAGTTCCCTGGAACAGTAC. Combining the CDR3 with reference TRBV19 and TRBJ2-7 gives the whole variable domain GGIITQTPKFLIGQEGQKLTLKCQQNFNHDTMYWYRQDSGKGLRLIYYSITENDLQKGDLSEGYDASREKKSSFSLTVTSAQKNEMAVFLCASSSLEQYFGPGTRLTVL.

With regard to this clone: The gene symbols are mouse symbols. The sequenced fragment ends 1 residue before the CDR3 boundary, so the rest is inferred from the germline J gene. The genes are TRBV3 and TRBJ2-7, with TRBD2 matching over 9 bases. V dropped 5 bases and J dropped 0; count of bases not matched to a gene: 5. CDR3 size: 15 residues. The germline V gene encodes CDR1 SNHLY and CDR2 FYNGKV (reference sequence). The CDR3 sequence: CASSPRLGASYEQYF. Incomplete CDR3 DNA: TGTGCCAGCAGCCCTCGACTGGGGGCCTCCTATGAACAGTAC. Complete variable domain (other parts from reference TRBV3 and TRBJ2-7): GPKVLQIPSHQIIDMGQMVTLNCDPVSNHLYFYWYKQILGQQMEFLVNFYNGKVMEKSKLFKDQFSVERPDGSYFTLKIQPTALEDSAVYFCASSPRLGASYEQYFGPGTRLTVL.